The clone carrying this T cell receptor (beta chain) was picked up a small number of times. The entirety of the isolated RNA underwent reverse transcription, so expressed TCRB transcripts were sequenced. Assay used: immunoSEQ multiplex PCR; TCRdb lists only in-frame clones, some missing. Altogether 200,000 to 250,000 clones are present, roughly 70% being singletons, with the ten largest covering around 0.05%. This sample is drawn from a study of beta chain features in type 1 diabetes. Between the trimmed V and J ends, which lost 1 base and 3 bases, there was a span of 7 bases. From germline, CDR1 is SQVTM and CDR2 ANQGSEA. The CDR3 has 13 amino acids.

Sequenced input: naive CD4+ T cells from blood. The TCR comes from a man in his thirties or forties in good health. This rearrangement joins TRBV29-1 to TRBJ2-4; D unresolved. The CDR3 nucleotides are TGCAGCGTTGAAGGGTTTGGCAAAAACATTCAGTACTTC. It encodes CSVEGFGKNIQYF.